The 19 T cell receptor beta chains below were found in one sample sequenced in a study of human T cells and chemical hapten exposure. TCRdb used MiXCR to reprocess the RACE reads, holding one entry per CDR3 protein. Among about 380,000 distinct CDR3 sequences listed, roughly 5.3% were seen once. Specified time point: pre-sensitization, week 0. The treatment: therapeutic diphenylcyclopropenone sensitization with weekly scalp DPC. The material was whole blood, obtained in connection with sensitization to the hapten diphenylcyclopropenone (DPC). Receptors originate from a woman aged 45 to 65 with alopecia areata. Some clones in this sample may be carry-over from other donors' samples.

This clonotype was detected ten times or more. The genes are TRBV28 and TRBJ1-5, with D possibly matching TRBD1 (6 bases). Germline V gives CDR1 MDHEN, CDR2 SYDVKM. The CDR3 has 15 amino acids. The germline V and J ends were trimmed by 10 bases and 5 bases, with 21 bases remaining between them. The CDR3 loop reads CATGGGAAGDQPQHF. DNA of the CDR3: TGTGCCACCGGGGGGGGTGCTGCAGGGGATCAGCCCCAGCATTTT.

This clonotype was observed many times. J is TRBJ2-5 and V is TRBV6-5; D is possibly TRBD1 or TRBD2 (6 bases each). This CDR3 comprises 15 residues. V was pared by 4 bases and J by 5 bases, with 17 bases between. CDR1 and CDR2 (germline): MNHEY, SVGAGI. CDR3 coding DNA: TGTGCCAGCAGTTTATGGGGGGCGCTCCCCGAGACCCAGTACTTC. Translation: CASSLWGALPETQYF.

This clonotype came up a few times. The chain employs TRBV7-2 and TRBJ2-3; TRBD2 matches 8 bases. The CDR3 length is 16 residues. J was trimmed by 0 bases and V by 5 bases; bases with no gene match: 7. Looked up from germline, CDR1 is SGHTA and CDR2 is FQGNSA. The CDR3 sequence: CASSPIAGYSTDTQYF. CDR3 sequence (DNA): TGTGCCAGCAGCCCTATAGCGGGGTATAGCACAGATACGCAGTATTTT.

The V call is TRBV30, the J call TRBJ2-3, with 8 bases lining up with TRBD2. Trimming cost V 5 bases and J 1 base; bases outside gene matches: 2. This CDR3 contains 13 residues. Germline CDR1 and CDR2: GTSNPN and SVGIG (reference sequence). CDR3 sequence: CAWQAGGTDTQYF. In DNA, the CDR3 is TGTGCCTGGCAAGCGGGGGGCACAGATACGCAGTATTTT.

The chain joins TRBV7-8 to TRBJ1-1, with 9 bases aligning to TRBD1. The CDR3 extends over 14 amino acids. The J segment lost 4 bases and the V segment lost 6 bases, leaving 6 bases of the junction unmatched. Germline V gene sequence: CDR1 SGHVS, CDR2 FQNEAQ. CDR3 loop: CASRQDRGTTEAFF. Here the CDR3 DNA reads TGTGCCAGCAGACAAGACAGGGGGACCACTGAAGCTTTCTTT.

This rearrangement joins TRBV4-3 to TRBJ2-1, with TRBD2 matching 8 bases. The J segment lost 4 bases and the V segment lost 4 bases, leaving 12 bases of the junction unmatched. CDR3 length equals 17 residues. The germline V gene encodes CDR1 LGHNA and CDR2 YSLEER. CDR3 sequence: CASSPAPGLVSYNEQFF. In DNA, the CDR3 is TGCGCCAGCAGCCCCGCGCCGGGACTAGTCTCTTACAATGAGCAGTTCTTC.

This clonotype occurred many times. Written as DNA, the CDR3 is TGCAGCGTTGATCACCCGGACTCCACAGATACGCAGTATTTT. It is translated as CSVDHPDSTDTQYF. The chain recombines TRBV29-1 with TRBJ2-3; a weak D match, TRBD2 (5 bases). V lost 3 bases to trimming and J lost 2 bases, with 12 bases between them. The CDR3 covers 14 residues. The V gene's germline CDR1 is SQVTM and CDR2 ANQGSEA.

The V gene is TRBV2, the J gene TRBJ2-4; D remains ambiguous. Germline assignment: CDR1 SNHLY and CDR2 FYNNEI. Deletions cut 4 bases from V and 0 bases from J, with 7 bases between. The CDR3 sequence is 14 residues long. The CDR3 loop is CASSVWGAKNIQYF. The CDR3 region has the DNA TGTGCCAGCAGTGTGTGGGGAGCCAAAAACATTCAGTACTTC.

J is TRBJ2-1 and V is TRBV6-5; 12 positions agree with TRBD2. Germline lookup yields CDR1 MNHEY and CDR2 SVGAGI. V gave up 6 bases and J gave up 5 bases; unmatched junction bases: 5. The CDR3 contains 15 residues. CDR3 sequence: CASSLAGGPDNEQFF. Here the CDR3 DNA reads TGTGCCAGCAGCCTAGCGGGAGGGCCCGACAATGAGCAGTTCTTC.

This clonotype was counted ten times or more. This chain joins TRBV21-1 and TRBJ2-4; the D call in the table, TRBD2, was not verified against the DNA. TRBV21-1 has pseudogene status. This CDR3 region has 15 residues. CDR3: CASITGTPAKNIQYF. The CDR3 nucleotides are TGTGCCAGCATAACGGGGACTCCAGCCAAAAACATTCAGTACTTC.

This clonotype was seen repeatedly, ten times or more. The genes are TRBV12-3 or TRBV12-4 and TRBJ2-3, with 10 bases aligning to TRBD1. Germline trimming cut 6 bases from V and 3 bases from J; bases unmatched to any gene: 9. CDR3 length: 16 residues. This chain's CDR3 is CASRSGDRGLTDTQYF. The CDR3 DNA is TGTGCCAGCAGGAGCGGGGACAGGGGTCTGACAGATACGCAGTATTTT.

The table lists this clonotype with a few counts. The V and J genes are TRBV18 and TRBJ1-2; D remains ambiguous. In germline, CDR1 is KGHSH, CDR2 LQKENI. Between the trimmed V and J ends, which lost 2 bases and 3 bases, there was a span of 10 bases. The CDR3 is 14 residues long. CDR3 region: CASSPKAEDYGYTF. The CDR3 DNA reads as TGTGCCAGCTCACCAAAGGCAGAAGACTATGGCTACACCTTC.

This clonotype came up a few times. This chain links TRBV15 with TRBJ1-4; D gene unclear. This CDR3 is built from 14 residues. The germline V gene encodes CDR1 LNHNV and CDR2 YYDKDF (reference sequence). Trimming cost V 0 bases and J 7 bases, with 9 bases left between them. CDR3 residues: CATSRDSRLEKLFF. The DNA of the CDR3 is TGTGCCACCAGCAGAGATTCCCGACTTGAAAAACTGTTTTTT.

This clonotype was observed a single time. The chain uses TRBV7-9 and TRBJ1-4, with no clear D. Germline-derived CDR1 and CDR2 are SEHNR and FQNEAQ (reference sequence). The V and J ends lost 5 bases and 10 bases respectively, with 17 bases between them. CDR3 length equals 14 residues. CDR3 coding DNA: TGTGCCAGCAGCAAAACACAGTGTTCCGGAAAACTGTTTTTT. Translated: CASSKTQCSGKLFF. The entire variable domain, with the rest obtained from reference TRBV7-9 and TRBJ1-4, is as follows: DTGVSQNPRHKITKRGQNVTFRCDPISEHNRLYWYRQTLGQGPEFLTYFQNEAQLEKSRLLSDRFSAERPKGSFSTLEIQRTEQGDSAMYLCASSKTQCSGKLFFGSGTQLSVL.

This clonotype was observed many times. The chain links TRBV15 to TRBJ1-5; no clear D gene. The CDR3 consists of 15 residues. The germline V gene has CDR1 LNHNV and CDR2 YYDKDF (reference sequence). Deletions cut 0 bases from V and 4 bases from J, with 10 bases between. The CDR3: CATSRDRPGNQPQHF. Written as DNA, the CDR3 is TGTGCCACCAGCAGAGACCGCCCGGGGAATCAGCCCCAGCATTTT.

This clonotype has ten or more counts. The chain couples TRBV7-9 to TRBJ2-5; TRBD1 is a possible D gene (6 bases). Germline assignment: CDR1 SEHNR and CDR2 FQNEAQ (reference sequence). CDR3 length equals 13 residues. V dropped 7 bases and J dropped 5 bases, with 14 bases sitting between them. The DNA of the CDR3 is TGTGCCAGCAACGAAGTCCAGGGGGAGACCCAGTACTTC. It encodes CASNEVQGETQYF.

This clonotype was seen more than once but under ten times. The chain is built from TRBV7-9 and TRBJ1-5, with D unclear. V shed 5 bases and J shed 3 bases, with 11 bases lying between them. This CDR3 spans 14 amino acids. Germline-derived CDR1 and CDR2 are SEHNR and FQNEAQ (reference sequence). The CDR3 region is CASSRDGDNQPQHF. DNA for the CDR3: TGTGCCAGCAGCAGAGACGGGGACAATCAGCCCCAGCATTTT.

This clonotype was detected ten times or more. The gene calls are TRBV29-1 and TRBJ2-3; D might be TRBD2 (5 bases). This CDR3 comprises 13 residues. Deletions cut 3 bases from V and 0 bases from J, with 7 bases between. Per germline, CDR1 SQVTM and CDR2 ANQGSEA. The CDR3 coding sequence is TGCAGCGTTGAGAGGGAGAGCACAGATACGCAGTATTTT. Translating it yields CSVERESTDTQYF.

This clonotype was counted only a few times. As DNA, the CDR3 is TGTGCCAGCAGGGACAACAGGGACGGGGGCACTGAAGCTTTCTTT. Its protein product is CASRDNRDGGTEAFF. The rearrangement joins TRBV6-2 or TRBV6-3 to TRBJ1-1; D perhaps matches TRBD1 (6 bases). Germline values: CDR1 MNHEY, CDR2 SVGEGT. The ends were cut back, 6 bases at V and 4 bases at J, with 18 bases in the middle. The CDR3 is 15 amino acids.